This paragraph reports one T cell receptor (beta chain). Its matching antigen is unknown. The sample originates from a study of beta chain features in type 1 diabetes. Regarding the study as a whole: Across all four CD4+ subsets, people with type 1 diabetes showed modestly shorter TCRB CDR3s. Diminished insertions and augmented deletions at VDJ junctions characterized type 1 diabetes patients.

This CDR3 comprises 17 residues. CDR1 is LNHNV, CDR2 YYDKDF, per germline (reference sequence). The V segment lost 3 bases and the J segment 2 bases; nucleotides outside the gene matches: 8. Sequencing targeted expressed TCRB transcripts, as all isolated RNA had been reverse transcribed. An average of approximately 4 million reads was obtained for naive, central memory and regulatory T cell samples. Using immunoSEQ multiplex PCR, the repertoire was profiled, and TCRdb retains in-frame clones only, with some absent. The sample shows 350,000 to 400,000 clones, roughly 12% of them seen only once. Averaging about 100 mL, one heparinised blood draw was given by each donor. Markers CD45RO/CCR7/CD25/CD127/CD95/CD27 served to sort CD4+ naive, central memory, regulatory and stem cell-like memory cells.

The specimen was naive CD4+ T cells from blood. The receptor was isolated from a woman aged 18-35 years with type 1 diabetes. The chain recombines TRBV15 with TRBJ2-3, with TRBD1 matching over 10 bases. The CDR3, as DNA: TGTGCCACCAGCAGGCCTCCCGGGACAGGGGACACAGATACGCAGTATTTT. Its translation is CATSRPPGTGDTDTQYF.